This T cell receptor beta chain was obtained from a study of human T cells and chemical hapten exposure (dated by TCRdb to the early 2020s). Concerning the study at large: For sensitization, 2% DPC in acetone was applied to a roughly 2 cm by roughly 2 cm area of upper inner arm skin. Throughout the study period of about 25 weeks, patients also received therapeutic DPC doses to the scalp every week. Patch testing was performed on the upper back with Finn chambers containing 0.01% DPC, and the patch tests were scored after 6 days according to International Contact Dermatitis Research Group standards. Most of the patients in the cohort were female, and the cohort covered alopecia areata with under or over 50% scalp involvement, alopecia totalis and alopecia universalis. Libraries were pooled for sequencing, and variation in per-sample TCR yields was attributed mainly to small differences in library volumes within the pool. In alopecia patients, the study followed how the peripheral blood TCR repertoire changed in vivo over primary and secondary sensitization to diphenylcyclopropenone (DPC), a hapten. Blood samples were taken from patients before sensitization (week 0) and at 2, 6 and about 24 weeks after DPC sensitization. Blood for TCR sequencing was provided by twenty-nine alopecia patients at one to four time points (pre-sensitization, 2, 6 and 24 weeks). The full study reports these points: Significantly more large CDR3 similarity clusters were formed by expanded TCRs than by pre-sensitization or healthy control sets, consistent with antigen-driven responses. Because every patient had alopecia, a presumed autoimmune disease, the patients' immune response might differ from that of healthy individuals. Patch test score was positively correlated with the number of PT1 expanded TCRs, with significance at thresholds 8, 16 and 32 but not at 4. DPC sensitization did not change the number of TCRs with a frequency above 1 in 1000, and there was no evidence of changes in global repertoire structure. Repeated subsampling changed both the strength of the expansion versus patch-test correlation and the threshold at which the correlation became significant.

Read against the paper, the sample's time point label means: patch test 2, 6 weeks after DPC sensitization. According to the study, the label for this sample's treatment or condition signals: therapeutic diphenylcyclopropenone sensitization with weekly scalp DPC. At every patch-test visit, the blood draw took place before the patch test was put on. Patients were eligible if aged 18 to 70, diagnosed with alopecia and judged suitable for DPC therapy, and pregnant patients were excluded. Unfractionated whole blood was collected in Tempus Blood RNA tubes, and total RNA was extracted from that blood. Libraries were constructed by RACE. The listed sequencing device is NextSeq 500. Library preparation attached unique molecular identifiers to individual cDNA molecules for quantitative, reproducible TCR counting. Both TCR alpha and TCR beta chains were sequenced from each blood RNA sample. From the authors' description of their analysis: Samples had a median of approximately 96,000 TCRs, with a range from roughly 20,000 to 690,600. V, J and CDR3 annotation of the TCR reads was performed with the Decombinator software suite. Every sample was subsampled to the same number of TCRs (28,000) for the PS versus PT1 abundance plots. TCRs were defined as expanded if absent before sensitization and observed at least eight times at the 2-week time point. TCRdb reran the public reads through fastp at Q25 and MiXCR, keeping productive beta chains. One record per CDR3 amino acid sequence lists the most common genes and DNA. The V and J calls were not made by the authors but by TCRdb's processing. This sample comprises tens of thousands of distinct CDR3 sequences, about 9.9% of them detected only once. Together, the top ten hold less than 2% of the sample.

The germline V gene specifies MGHRA as CDR1 and YSYEKL as CDR2. Compared with germline, V lacks 1 base and J lacks 5 bases; bases without a gene match: 6. The CDR3 goes from the cysteine to the phenylalanine over 16 residues. Only the CDR3 part of the read is kept: 48 bases, read in frame from the first base. The table lists this clonotype with many counts. There is no known antigen for this receptor. The input lacks base qualities; no much larger clone sits a single base away. The receptor's source is a woman aged 45-65 years with alopecia areata. Some clones in this sample may be carry-over from other donors' samples. The rearrangement joined TRBV4-1 to TRBJ2-4; a stretch of 9 junction bases matches TRBD1. Sample: whole blood, taken in connection with sensitization to the hapten diphenylcyclopropenone (DPC). The CDR3 in this case is CASSQVGQGDQNIQYF. The sequenced DNA is TGCGCCAGCAGCCAAGTGGGACAGGGAGATCAAAACATTCAGTACTTC.